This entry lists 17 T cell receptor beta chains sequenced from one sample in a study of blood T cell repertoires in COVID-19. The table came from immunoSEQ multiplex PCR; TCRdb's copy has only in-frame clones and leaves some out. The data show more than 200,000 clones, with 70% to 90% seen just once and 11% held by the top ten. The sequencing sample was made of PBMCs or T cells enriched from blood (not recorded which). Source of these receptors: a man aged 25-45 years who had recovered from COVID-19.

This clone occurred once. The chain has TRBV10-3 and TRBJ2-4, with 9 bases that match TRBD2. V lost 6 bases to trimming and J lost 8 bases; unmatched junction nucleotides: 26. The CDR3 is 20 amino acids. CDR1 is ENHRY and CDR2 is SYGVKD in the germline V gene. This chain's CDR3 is CAIRSSDQTGPGGRGHIQYF. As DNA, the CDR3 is TGTGCCATCAGGTCATCTGACCAAACAGGGCCCGGCGGGAGGGGGCACATTCAGTACTTC.

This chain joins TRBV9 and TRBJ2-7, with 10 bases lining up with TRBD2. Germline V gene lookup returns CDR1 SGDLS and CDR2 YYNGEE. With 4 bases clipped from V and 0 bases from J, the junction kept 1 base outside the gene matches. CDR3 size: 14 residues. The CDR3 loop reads CASSPSGSSYEQYF. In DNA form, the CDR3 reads TGTGCCAGCAGCCCTAGCGGGAGCTCCTACGAGCAGTACTTC.

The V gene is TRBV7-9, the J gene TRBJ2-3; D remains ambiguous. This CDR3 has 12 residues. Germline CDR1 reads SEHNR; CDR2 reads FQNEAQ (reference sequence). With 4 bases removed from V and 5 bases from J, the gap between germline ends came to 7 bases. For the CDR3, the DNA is TGTGCCAGCAGCTGGAGTATAGATACGCAGTATTTT. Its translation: CASSWSIDTQYF.

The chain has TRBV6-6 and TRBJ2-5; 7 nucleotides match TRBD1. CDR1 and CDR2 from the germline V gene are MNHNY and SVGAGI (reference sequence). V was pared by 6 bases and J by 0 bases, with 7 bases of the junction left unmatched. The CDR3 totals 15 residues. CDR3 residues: CASSTDRTYQETQYF. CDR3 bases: TGTGCCAGCAGCACGGACAGGACGTACCAAGAGACCCAGTACTTC.

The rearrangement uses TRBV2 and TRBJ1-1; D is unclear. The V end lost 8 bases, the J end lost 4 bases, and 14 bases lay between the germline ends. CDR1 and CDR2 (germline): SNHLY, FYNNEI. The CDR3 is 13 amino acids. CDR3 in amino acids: CASRPAPSTEAFF. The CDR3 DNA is TGTGCCAGCCGGCCCGCACCTAGCACTGAAGCTTTCTTT.

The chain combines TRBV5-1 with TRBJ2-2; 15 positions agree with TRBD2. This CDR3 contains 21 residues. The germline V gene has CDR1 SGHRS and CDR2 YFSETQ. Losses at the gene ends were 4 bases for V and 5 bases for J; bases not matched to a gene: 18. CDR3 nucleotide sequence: TGCGCCAGCAGCAGGCCCCCAATTCCGGGACTAGCGGGAGGCCGGACCGGGGAGCTGTTTTTT. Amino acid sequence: CASSRPPIPGLAGGRTGELFF.

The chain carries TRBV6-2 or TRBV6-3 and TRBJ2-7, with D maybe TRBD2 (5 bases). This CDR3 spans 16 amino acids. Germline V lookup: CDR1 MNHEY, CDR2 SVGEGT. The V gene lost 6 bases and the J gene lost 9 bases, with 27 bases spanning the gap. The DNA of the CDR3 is TGTGCCAGCAGCCGAGGGCCGCCTCCGATGGCCACCGGGCAGTACTTC. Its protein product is CASSRGPPPMATGQYF.

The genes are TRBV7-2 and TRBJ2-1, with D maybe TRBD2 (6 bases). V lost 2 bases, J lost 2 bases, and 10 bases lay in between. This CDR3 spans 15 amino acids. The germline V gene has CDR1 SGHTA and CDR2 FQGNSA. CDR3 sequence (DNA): TGTGCCAGCAGCTTATCTCCGGGAGCCTACAATGAGCAGTTCTTC. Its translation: CASSLSPGAYNEQFF.

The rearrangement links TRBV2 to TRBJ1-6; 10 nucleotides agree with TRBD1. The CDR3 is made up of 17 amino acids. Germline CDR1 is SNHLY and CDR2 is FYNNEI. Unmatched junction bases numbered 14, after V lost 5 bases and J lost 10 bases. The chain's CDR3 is CASSLHYADRGESPLHF. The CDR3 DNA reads TGTGCCAGCAGTCTTCATTATGCGGACAGGGGGGAATCACCCCTCCACTTT.

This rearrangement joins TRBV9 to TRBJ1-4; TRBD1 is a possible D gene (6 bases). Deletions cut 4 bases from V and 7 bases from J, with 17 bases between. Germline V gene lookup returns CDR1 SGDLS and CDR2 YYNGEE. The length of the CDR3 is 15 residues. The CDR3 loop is CASSPWDKAGEKLFF. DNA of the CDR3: TGTGCCAGCAGCCCTTGGGACAAGGCGGGTGAAAAACTGTTTTTT.

This CDR3 reads CASSQGLASSGELFF. The CDR3 DNA reads TGCGCCAGCAGCCAGGGACTAGCGTCTTCCGGGGAGCTGTTTTTT. The chain uses TRBV5-1 and TRBJ2-2; 10 nucleotides match TRBD2. This CDR3 spans 15 amino acids. J gave up 6 bases and V 4 bases, and 6 bases lay outside the gene matches. Germline CDR1 is SGHRS and CDR2 is YFSETQ.

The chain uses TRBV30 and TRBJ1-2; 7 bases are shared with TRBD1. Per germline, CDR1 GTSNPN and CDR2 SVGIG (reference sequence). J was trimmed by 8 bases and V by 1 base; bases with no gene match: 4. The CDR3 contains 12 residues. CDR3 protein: CAWSGQGGGYTF. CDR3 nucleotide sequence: TGTGCCTGGAGTGGGCAGGGGGGAGGCTACACCTTC.

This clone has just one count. The CDR3 reads CASSLQGAGADTQYF. The CDR3 DNA reads TGTGCCAGCAGTCTACAGGGGGCAGGCGCAGATACGCAGTATTTT. The J gene is TRBJ2-3, the V gene TRBV2, with 9 bases matching TRBD1. Trimming took 5 bases from V and 4 from J; bases not matched to a gene: 7. The length of the CDR3 is 15 residues. Germline CDR1 is SNHLY and CDR2 is FYNNEI.

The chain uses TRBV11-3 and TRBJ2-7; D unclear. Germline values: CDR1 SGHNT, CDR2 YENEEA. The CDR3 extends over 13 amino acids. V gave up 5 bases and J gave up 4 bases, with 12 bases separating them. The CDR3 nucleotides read TGTGCCAGCAGCCTAGGGCTCAATTACGAGCAGTACTTC. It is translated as CASSLGLNYEQYF.

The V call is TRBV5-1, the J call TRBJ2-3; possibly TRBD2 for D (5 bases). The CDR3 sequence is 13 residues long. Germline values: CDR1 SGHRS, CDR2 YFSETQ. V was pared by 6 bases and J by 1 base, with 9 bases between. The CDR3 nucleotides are TGCGCCAGCACCCCCGGGGGCACAGATACGCAGTATTTT. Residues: CASTPGGTDTQYF. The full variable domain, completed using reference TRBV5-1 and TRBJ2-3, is KAGVTQTPRYLIKTRGQQVTLSCSPISGHRSVSWYQQTPGQGLQFLFEYFSETQRNKGNFPGRFSGRQFSNSRSEMNVSTLELGDSALYLCASTPGGTDTQYFGPGTRLTVL.

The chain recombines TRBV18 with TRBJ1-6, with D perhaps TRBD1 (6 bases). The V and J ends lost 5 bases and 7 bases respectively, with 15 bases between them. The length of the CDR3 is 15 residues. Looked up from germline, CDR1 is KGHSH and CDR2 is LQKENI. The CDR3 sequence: CASSVIRDINSPLHF. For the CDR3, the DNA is TGTGCCAGCTCAGTTATCCGGGACATAAATTCACCCCTCCACTTT.

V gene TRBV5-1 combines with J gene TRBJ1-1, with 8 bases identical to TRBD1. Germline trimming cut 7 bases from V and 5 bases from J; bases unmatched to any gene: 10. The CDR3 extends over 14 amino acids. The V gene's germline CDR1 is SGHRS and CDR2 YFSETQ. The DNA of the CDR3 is TGCGCCAGCGCCTACAACAGGGGGAATACTGAAGCTTTCTTT. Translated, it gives CASAYNRGNTEAFF.